This T cell receptor (beta chain) was sequenced during a study of blood T cell repertoires in COVID-19. Trimming shortened V by 6 bases and J by 0 bases, and 5 bases separated the two germline ends. CDR1 is KGHDR and CDR2 is SFDVKD in the germline V gene. This CDR3 contains 13 residues. Original processing methods: Nucleated cell counts were estimated from reference gene primer amplification. Data came from immunoSEQ multiplex PCR; TCRdb stores just in-frame clones and leaves some out. D and trimming were read from the DNA, whereas the V and J calls and clone size are those reported in that table. Here the sample spans a few hundred thousand clones, about nine tenths being singletons.

This receptor was identified in a woman in her forties or fifties with COVID-19, enrolled during active disease. The sequenced sample was peripheral blood. V is TRBV24-1 and J is TRBJ2-1, with no clear D. Here the CDR3 reads CATSPDSYNEQFF. CDR3 in DNA: TGTGCCACCAGTCCAGACTCCTACAATGAGCAGTTCTTC.